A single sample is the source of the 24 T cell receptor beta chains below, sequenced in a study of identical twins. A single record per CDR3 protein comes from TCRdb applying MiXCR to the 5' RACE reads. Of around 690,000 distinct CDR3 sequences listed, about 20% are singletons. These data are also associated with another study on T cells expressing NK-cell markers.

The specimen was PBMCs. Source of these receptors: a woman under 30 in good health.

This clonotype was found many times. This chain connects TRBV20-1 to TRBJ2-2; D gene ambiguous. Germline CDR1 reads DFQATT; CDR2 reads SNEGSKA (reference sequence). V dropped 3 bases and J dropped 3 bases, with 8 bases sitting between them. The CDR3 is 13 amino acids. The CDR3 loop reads CSASSSDTGELFF. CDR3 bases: TGCAGTGCTAGCTCCAGCGACACCGGGGAGCTGTTTTTT.

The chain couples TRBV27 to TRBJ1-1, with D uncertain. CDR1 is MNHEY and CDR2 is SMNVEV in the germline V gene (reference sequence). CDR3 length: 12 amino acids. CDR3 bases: TGTGTTACGCGCCGGGCGGACACTGAAGCTTTCTTT. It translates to CVTRRADTEAFF.

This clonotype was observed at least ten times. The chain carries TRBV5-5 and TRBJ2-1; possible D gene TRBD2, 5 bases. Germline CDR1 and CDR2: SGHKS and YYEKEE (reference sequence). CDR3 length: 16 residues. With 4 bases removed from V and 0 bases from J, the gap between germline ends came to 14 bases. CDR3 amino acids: CASSVLPGSSYNEQFF. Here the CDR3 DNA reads TGTGCCAGCAGCGTTTTACCGGGGAGCTCCTACAATGAGCAGTTCTTC.

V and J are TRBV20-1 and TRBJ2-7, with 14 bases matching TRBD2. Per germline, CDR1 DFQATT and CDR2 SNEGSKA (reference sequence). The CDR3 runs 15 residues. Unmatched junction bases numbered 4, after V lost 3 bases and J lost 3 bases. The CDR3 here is CSASWTSGGNYEQYF. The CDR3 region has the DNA TGCAGTGCTAGTTGGACTAGCGGGGGGAACTACGAGCAGTACTTC.

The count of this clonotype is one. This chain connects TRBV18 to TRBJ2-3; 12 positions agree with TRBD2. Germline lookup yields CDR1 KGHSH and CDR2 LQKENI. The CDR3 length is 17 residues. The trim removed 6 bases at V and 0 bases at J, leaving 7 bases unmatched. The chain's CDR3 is CASSPLAGGTSTDTQYF. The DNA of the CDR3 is TGTGCCAGCTCCCCCCTAGCGGGGGGGACAAGCACAGATACGCAGTATTTT.

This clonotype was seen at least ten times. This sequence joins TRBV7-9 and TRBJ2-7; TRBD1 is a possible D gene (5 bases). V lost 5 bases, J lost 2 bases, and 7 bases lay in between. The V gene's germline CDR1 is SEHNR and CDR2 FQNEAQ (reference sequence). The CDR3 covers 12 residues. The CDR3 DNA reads TGTGCCAGCAGCGTGACAGCCTACGAGCAGTACTTC. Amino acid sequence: CASSVTAYEQYF.

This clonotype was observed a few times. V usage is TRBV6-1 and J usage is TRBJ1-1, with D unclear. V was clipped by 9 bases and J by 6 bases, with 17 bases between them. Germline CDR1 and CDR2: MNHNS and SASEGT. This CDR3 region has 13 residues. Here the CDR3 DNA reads TGTGCCAGTTGCAGGACCGGGAGGTCTGAAGCTTTCTTT. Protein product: CASCRTGRSEAFF.

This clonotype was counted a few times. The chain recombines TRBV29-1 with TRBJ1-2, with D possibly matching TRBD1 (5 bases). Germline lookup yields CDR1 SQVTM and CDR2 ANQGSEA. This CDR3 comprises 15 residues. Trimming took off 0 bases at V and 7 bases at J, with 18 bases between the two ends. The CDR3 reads CSVEDLRGSGGGYTF. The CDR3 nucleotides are TGCAGCGTTGAAGATCTTCGAGGCAGCGGGGGTGGCTACACCTTC.

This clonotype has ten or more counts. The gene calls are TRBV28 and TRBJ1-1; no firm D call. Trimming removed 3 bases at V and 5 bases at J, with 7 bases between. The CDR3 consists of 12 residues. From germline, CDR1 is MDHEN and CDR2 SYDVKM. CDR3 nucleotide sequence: TGTGCCAGCAGTTTGTCAATGACTGAAGCTTTCTTT. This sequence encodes CASSLSMTEAFF.

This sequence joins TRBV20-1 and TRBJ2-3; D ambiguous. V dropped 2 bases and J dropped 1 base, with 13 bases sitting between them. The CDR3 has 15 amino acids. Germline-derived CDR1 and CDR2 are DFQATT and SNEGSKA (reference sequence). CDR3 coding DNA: TGCAGTGCTAGAAGTCATAGAGAAGGCACAGATACGCAGTATTTT. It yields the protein CSARSHREGTDTQYF.

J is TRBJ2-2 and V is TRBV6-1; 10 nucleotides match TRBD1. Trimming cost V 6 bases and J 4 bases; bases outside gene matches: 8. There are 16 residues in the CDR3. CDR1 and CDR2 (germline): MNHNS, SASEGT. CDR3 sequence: CASRRQGAVVTGELFF. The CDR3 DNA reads TGTGCCAGCAGGAGACAGGGGGCGGTGGTCACCGGGGAGCTGTTTTTT.

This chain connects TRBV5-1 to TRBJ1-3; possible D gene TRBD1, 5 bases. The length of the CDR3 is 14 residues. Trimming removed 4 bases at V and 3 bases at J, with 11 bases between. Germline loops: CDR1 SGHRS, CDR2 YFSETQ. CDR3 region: CASSPGGFGNTIYF. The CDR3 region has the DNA TGCGCCAGCAGCCCGGGGGGATTTGGAAACACCATATATTTT.

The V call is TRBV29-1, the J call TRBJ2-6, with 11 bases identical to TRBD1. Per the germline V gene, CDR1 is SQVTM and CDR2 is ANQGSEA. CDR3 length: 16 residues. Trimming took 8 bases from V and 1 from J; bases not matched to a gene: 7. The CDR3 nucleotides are TGCAGCTTTTTGGACAGGGGGCCTTCTGGGGCCAACGTCCTGACTTTC. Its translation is CSFLDRGPSGANVLTF.

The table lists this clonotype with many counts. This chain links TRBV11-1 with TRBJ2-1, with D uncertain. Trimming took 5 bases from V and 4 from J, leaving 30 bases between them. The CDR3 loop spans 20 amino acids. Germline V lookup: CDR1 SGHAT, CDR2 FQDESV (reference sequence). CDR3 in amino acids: CASSPRRAAIAPTLYNEQFF. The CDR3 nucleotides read TGTGCCAGCAGCCCCCGAAGGGCGGCTATAGCACCGACCCTTTACAATGAGCAGTTCTTC.

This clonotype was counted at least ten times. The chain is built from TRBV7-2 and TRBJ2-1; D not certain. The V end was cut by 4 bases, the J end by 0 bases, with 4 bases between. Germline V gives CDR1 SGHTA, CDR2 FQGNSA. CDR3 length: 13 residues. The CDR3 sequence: CASSSSSYNEQFF. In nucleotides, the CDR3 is TGTGCCAGCAGCTCGAGCTCCTACAATGAGCAGTTCTTC.

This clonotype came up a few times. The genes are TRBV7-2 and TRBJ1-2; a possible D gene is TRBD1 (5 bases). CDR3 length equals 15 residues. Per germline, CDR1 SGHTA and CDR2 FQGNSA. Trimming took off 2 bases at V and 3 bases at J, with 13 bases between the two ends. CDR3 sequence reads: CASSLQADRDYGYTF. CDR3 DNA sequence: TGTGCCAGCAGCTTACAGGCAGACAGAGACTATGGCTACACCTTC.

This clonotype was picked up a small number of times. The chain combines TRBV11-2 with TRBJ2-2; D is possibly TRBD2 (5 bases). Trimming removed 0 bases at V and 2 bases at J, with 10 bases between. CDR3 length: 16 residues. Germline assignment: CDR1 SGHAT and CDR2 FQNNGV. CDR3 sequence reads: CASSLEEAVNTGELFF. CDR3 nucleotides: TGTGCCAGCAGCTTAGAAGAAGCGGTTAACACCGGGGAGCTGTTTTTT.

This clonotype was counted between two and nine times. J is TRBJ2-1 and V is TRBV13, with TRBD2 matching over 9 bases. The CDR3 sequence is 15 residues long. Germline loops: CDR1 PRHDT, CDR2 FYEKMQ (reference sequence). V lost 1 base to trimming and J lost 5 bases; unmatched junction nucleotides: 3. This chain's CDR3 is CASSLVRGGNNEQFF. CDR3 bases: TGTGCCAGCAGCTTAGTGCGGGGGGGAAACAATGAGCAGTTCTTC.

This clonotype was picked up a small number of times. The CDR3 nucleotides are TGTGCCAGCACCAAGGACGGAGGGTTTAATGAAGCTTTCTTT. Protein sequence: CASTKDGGFNEAFF. This chain joins TRBV12-3 or TRBV12-4 and TRBJ1-1; D ambiguous. V lost 7 bases to trimming and J lost 7 bases, with 19 bases between them. This CDR3 is 14 amino acids long.

DNA for the CDR3: TGCGCCAGCAGGGAGAACACTGGCCTAGGAGAGCAGTTCTTC. Residues: CASRENTGLGEQFF. This chain links TRBV5-1 with TRBJ2-1; no firm D call. The CDR3 is 14 amino acids. The ends were cut back, 5 bases at V and 10 bases at J, with 19 bases in the middle. Germline assignment: CDR1 SGHRS and CDR2 YFSETQ.

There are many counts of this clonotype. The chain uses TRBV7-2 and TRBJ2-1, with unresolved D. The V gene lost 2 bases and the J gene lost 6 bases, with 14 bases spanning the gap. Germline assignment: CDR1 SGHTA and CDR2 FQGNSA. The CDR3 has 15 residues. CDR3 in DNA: TGTGCCAGCAGCTTAAGTTTAGGAGCCAGCAATGAGCAGTTCTTC. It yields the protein CASSLSLGASNEQFF.

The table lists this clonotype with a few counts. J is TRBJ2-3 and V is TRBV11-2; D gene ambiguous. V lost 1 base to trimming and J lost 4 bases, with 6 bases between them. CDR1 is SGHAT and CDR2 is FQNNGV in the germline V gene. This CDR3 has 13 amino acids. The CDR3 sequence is CASSLVWADTQYF. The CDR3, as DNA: TGTGCCAGCAGCTTAGTGTGGGCAGATACGCAGTATTTT. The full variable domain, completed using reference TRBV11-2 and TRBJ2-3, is EAGVAQSPRYKIIEKRQSVAFWCNPISGHATLYWYQQILGQGPKLLIQFQNNGVVDDSQLPKDRFSAERLKGVDSTLKIQPAKLEDSAVYLCASSLVWADTQYFGPGTRLTVL.

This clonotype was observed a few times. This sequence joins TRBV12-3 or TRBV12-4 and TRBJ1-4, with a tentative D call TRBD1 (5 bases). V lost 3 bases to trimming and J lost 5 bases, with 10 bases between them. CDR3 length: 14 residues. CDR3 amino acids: CASSLRGDNEKLFF. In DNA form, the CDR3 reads TGTGCCAGCAGTTTGAGGGGAGACAATGAAAAACTGTTTTTT.

The CDR3 sequence is CASTSPGGSGNTIYF. The CDR3 nucleotides are TGTGCCAGCACTTCGCCCGGGGGCTCTGGAAACACCATATATTTT. The rearrangement links TRBV6-5 to TRBJ1-3, with D perhaps matching TRBD1 (5 bases). Trimming stripped 7 bases from V and 0 bases from J, with 13 bases between. Germline assignment: CDR1 MNHEY and CDR2 SVGAGI. The CDR3 runs to 15 residues.